What follows is one T cell receptor (beta chain) and its context. Its antigen is still unknown. Amplification used 60 Vbeta primers and 13 Jbeta primers. Repertoires were generated with immunoSEQ multiplex PCR, while TCRdb's copy carries only in-frame clones and drops some. The sample lists just over 150,000 clones, about 76% occurring once. As for the donors, each was a healthy bone marrow donor. This sample stems from a study of cytomegalovirus exposure and HLA in healthy donors. The overall study: A prior analysis found roughly 100 million unique TCR beta sequences from approximately 200 million T cells. Study findings and constraints: Later work found most CMV-associated TCR beta chains apparently HLA-restricted.

This clonotype was sampled from a female donor in good health and CMV-seronegative. Sequencing input: PBMCs.

The CDR3 is CAWRDGQGGNQPQHF. CDR3 DNA sequence: TGTGCCTGGAGGGATGGACAGGGAGGCAATCAGCCCCAGCATTTT. This sequence joins TRBV30 and TRBJ1-5; 8 bases match TRBD1. The J segment lost 2 bases and the V segment lost 3 bases, leaving 6 bases of the junction unmatched. Germline CDR1 GTSNPN, CDR2 SVGIG (reference sequence). The CDR3 spans 15 residues.